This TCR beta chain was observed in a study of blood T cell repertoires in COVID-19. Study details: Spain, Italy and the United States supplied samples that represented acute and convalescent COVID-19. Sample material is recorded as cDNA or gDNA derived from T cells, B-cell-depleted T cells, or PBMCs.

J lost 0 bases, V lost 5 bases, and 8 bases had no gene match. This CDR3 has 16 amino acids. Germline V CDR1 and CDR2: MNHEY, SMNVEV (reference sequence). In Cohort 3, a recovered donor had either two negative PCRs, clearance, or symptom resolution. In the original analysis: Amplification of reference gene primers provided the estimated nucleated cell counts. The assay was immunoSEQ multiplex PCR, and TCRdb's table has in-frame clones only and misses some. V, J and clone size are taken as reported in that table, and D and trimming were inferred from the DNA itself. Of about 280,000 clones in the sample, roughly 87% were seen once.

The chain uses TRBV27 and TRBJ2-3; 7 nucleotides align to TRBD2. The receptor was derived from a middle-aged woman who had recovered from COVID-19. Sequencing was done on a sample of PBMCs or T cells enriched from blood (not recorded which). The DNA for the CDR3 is TGTGCCAGCAGTCCCGAGGTGCGGGGGAGCACAGATACGCAGTATTTT. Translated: CASSPEVRGSTDTQYF.